This T cell receptor beta chain was found in a study of cytomegalovirus exposure and HLA in healthy donors. The CDR3 loop spans 15 amino acids. Germline CDR1 SNHLY, CDR2 FYNNEI. Trimming removed 7 bases at V and 10 bases at J, with 20 bases between. Primers included in the PCR were 60 Vbeta and 13 Jbeta primers. Data came from immunoSEQ multiplex PCR; TCRdb stores just in-frame clones and leaves some out. The profile shows about 120,000 clones, over 70% of them singletons. The study, taken as a whole, reports: As a later analysis revealed, most CMV-associated TCR beta chains appeared HLA-restricted. Later work showed greater clonal expansion in HLA-associated TCR beta chains than in equally common others. Among the most significant clusters, several appeared linked to common viral pathogens in a later analysis.

About this clone: Its antigen remains unknown.

The chain couples TRBV2 to TRBJ1-6, with D unresolved. This sequence originates from a woman aged 40 to 50 in good health and CMV-seronegative. Sequenced: PBMCs. CDR3 DNA: TGTGCCAGCAAAGTCTACCGGGTAGAATACTCACCCCTCCACTTT. Translation gives CASKVYRVEYSPLHF. The variable domain in full, with the rest retrieved from reference TRBV2 and TRBJ1-6, is EPEVTQTPSHQVTQMGQEVILRCVPISNHLYFYWYRQILGQKVEFLVSFYNNEISEKSEIFDDQFSVERPDGSNFTLKIRSTKLEDSAMYFCASKVYRVEYSPLHFGNGTRLTVT.